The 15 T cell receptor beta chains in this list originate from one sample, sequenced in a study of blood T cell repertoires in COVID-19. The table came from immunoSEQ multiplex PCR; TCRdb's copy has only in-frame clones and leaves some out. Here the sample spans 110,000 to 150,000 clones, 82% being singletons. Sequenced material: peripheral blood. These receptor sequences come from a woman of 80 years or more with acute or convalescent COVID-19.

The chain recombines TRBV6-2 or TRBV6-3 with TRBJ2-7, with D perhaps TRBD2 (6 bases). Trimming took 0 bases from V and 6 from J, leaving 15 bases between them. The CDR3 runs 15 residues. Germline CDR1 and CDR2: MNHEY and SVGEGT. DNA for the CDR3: TGTGCCAGCAGTTACTCGTCCGGCCTGGGGGGCGAGCAGTACTTC. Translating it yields CASSYSSGLGGEQYF.

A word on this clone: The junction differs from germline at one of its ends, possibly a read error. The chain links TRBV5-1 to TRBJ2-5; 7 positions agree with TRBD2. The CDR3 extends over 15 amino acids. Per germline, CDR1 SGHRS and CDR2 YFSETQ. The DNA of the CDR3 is TGCGCCCGCAGCTTGGATGGGGGGGGGTTTCAGACCCAGTACTTC. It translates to CARSLDGGGFQTQYF.

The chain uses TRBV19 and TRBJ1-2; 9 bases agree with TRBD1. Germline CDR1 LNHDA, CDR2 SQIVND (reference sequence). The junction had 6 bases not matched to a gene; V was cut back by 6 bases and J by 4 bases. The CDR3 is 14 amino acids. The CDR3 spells CASRGTGRSYGYTF. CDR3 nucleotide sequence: TGTGCCAGTAGGGGGACAGGGAGAAGCTATGGCTACACCTTC.

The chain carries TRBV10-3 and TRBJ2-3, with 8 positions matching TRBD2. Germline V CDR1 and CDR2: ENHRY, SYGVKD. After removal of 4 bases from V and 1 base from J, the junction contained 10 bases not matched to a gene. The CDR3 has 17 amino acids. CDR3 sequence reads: CAISVPGGFSGTDTQYF. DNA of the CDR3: TGTGCCATCAGTGTCCCGGGAGGGTTTTCGGGCACAGATACGCAGTATTTT.

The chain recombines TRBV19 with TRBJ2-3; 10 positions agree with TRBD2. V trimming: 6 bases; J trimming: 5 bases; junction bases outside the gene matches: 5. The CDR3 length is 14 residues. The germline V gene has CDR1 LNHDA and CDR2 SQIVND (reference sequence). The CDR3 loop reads CASRKGLARDTQYF. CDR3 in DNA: TGTGCCAGTAGAAAGGGACTAGCGCGAGATACGCAGTATTTT.

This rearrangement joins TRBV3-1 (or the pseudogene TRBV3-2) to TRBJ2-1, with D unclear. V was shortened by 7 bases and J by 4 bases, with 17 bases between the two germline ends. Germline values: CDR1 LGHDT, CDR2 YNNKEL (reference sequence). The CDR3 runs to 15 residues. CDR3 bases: TGTGCCAGCACCCTGGAGTCCGGTCCGTACAATGAGCAGTTCTTC. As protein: CASTLESGPYNEQFF.

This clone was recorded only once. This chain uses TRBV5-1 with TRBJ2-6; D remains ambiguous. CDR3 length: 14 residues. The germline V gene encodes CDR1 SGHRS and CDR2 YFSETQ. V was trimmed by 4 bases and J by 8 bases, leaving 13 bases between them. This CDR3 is CASSVGPSTNVLTF. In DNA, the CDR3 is TGCGCCAGCAGCGTTGGCCCCTCCACCAACGTCCTGACTTTC.

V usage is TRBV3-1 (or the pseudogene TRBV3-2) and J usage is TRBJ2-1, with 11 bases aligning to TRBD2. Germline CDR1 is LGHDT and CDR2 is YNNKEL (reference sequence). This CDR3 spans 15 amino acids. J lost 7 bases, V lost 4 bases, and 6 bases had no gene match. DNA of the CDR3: TGTGCCAGCAGCCCCATGGCTAGCGGGGGGAATGAGCAGTTCTTC. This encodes CASSPMASGGNEQFF.

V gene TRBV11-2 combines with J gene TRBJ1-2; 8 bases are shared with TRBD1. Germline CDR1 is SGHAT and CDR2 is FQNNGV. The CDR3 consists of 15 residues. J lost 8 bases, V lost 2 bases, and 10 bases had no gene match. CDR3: CASSLIGQGLRGYTF. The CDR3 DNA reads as TGTGCCAGCAGCTTAATAGGACAGGGACTGCGCGGCTACACCTTC.

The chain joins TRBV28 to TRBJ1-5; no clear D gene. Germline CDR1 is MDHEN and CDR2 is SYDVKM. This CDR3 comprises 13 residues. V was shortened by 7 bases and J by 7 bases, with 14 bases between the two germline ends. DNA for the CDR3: TGTGCCAGCACTCCCACGTCCGGGCAGCCCCAGCATTTT. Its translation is CASTPTSGQPQHF.

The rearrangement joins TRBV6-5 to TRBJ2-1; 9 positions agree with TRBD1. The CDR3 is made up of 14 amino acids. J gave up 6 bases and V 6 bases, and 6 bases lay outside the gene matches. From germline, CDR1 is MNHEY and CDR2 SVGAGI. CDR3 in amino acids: CASRRGQGFNEQFF. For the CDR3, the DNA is TGTGCCAGCAGAAGGGGACAGGGTTTCAATGAGCAGTTCTTC.

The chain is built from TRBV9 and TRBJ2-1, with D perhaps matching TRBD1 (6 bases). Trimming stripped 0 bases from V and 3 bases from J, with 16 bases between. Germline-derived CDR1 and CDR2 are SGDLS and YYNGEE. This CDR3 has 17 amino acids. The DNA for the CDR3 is TGTGCCAGCAGCGTAGGTGGGGGACAAATAATCTACAATGAGCAGTTCTTC. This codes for CASSVGGGQIIYNEQFF. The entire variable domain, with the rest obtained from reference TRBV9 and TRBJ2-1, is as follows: DSGVTQTPKHLITATGQRVTLRCSPRSGDLSVYWYQQSLDQGLQFLIQYYNGEERAKGNILERFSAQQFPDLHSELNLSSLELGDSALYFCASSVGGGQIIYNEQFFGPGTRLTVL.

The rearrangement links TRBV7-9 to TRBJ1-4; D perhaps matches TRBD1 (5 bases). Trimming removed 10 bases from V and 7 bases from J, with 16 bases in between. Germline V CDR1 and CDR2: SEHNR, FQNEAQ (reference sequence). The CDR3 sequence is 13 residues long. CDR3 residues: CAIAETTAEKLFF. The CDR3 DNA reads TGTGCCATAGCCGAAACGACAGCTGAAAAACTGTTTTTT.

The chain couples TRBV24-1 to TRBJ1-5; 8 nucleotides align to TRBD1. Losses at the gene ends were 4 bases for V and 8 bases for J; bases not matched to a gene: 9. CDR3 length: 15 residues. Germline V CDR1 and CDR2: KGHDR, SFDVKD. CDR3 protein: CATSDSLQGGEPQHF. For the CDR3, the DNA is TGTGCCACCAGTGACTCATTACAGGGGGGAGAGCCCCAGCATTTT.

CDR3 sequence (DNA): TGTGCCATCTCCTGGACAGGGGACACCGGGGAGCTGTTTTTT. Translation: CAISWTGDTGELFF. V gene TRBV10-3 combines with J gene TRBJ2-2, with 9 bases lining up with TRBD1. Per germline, CDR1 ENHRY and CDR2 SYGVKD. The CDR3 length is 14 residues. J lost 3 bases, V lost 8 bases, and 4 bases had no gene match.